This T cell receptor beta chain stems from a study of CD8 T cell repertoires and HIV-1 epitope variants. Study-wide context: Enriched T cells were co-cultured with equal numbers of autologous T cell-negative antigen-presenting cells.

With 7 bases removed from V and 0 bases from J, the gap between germline ends came to 3 bases. The CDR3 extends over 12 amino acids. From germline, CDR1 is MDHEN and CDR2 SYDVKM. A remark on this clone: Its antigen remains unidentified.

The data were produced by immunoSEQ multiplex PCR, yet TCRdb's version contains in-frame clones alone and is incomplete. The sample comprises 5,000 or so clones, 55% to 75% of which are singletons, and more than 45% rests with the top ten. The sample comprised cultured CD8+ T cells derived from PBMCs. The clonotype originates from a male donor with HIV. This chain connects TRBV28 to TRBJ2-2, with unresolved D. CDR3 residues: CASNPNTGELFF. The CDR3 DNA reads TGTGCCAGCAACCCGAACACCGGGGAGCTGTTTTTT. The variable domain in full, with the rest retrieved from reference TRBV28 and TRBJ2-2, is DVKVTQSSRYLVKRTGEKVFLECVQDMDHENMFWYRQDPGLGLRLIYFSYDVKMKEKGDIPEGYSVSREKKERFSLILESASTNQTSMYLCASNPNTGELFFGEGSRLTVL.